This T cell receptor (beta chain) came from a study of blood T cell repertoires in COVID-19. The wider study: Samples came from the United States, Italy and Spain, spanning acute and convalescent COVID-19. Nucleic acid was either cDNA or gDNA, and it came from T cells, B-cell-depleted T cells, or PBMCs.

The CDR3 has 13 residues. The ends were cut back, 0 bases at V and 7 bases at J, with 9 bases in the middle. The germline CDR1 and CDR2 sequences are SGHDN and FVKESK. Authors' data handling: Estimation of nucleated cell counts was performed using reference gene primer amplification. TCRdb's copy holds only in-frame clones and misses some; the assay was immunoSEQ multiplex PCR. The V and J calls and clone size come from that table; D and trimming were worked out from the DNA. The sample gives tens of thousands of clones, 79% of which show up once; around 11% is in the top ten. Sequenced material: peripheral blood. The J gene is TRBJ2-5, the V gene TRBV14, with D unclear. This clonotype was obtained from a man between 65 and 85 years old with acute or convalescent COVID-19. CDR3 sequence: CASSQDARRTQYF. The CDR3 DNA reads as TGTGCCAGCAGCCAAGATGCCCGTAGGACCCAGTACTTC.